Given below is one T cell receptor beta chain in context. Its antigen is not identified. The entry originates in a study of response to subunit inactivated influenza vaccine. The study, taken as a whole, reports: The authors suggested that few new T cells are recruited per seasonal influenza vaccination.

The CDR3 is made up of 16 amino acids. Germline CDR1 and CDR2: SGHTS and YDEGEE. V was pared by 4 bases and J by 4 bases, with 9 bases of the junction left unmatched. TCRdb reprocessed the RT-PCR reads with MiXCR, giving one entry per CDR3 protein. Among fewer than 200,000 distinct CDR3 sequences, 9.2% were seen once, and the ten largest hold about 11%. The specimen was non-naive T cells sorted from PBMCs, collected on the day of vaccination. The chain couples TRBV5-8 to TRBJ2-1; 9 bases line up with TRBD1. The clonotype comes from a man in his fifties or sixties who received an inactivated influenza vaccine. CDR3 sequence (DNA): TGTGCCAGCAGCCTCCGGGACAGGGCGCTTTACAATGAGCAGTTCTTC. Encoded protein: CASSLRDRALYNEQFF.